The 14 T cell receptor beta chains presented below share a single source sample, sequenced in a study of beta chain features in type 1 diabetes. Study-wide results and caveats: Patients with Type 1 diabetes showed moderately but significantly shorter TCRB CDR3s in all four CD4+ subsets.

What was sequenced were expressed TCRB transcripts, since all of the isolated RNA had been reverse transcribed. TCRdb's table, derived via immunoSEQ multiplex PCR, lists solely in-frame clones and lacks some. The table lists about 650,000 clones, 9.5% to 15% of them singletons. These receptors lack a known antigen. Material for sequencing was naive CD4+ T cells from blood. The receptors originated from a man younger than 40 with type 1 diabetes.

This clone was picked up a small number of times. The V call is TRBV19, the J call TRBJ1-2; 10 bases match TRBD1. Germline loops: CDR1 LNHDA, CDR2 SQIVND (reference sequence). The junction had 11 bases not matched to a gene; V was cut back by 8 bases and J by 8 bases. This CDR3 spans 14 amino acids. This chain's CDR3 is CASGDRGALDGYTF. CDR3 in DNA: TGTGCCAGTGGGGACAGGGGCGCTTTGGACGGCTACACCTTC. Drawing the rest from reference TRBV19 and TRBJ1-2, the complete variable domain is DGGITQSPKYLFRKEGQNVTLSCEQNLNHDAMYWYRQDPGQGLRLIYYSQIVNDFQKGDIAEGYSVSREKKESFPLTVTSAQKNPTAFYLCASGDRGALDGYTFGSGTRLTVV.

This clone has only a few counts. The rearrangement uses TRBV29-1 and TRBJ2-1; 7 bases map to TRBD1. Germline CDR1 is SQVTM and CDR2 is ANQGSEA. The CDR3 totals 14 residues. V dropped 5 bases and J dropped 6; count of bases not matched to a gene: 10. Here the CDR3 reads CSVPAGGLGNEQFF. CDR3 bases: TGCAGCGTTCCGGCAGGGGGTTTGGGCAATGAGCAGTTCTTC.

The J gene is TRBJ2-4, the V gene TRBV4-3; D not resolved. CDR3 length equals 15 residues. Trimming removed 0 bases from V and 5 bases from J, with 11 bases in between. CDR1 is LGHNA and CDR2 is YSLEER in the germline V gene. Here the CDR3 reads CASSQEAFQQNIQYF. The DNA of the CDR3 is TGCGCCAGCAGCCAAGAGGCCTTCCAACAAAACATTCAGTACTTC.

This clone turned up a few times. The CDR3, as DNA: TGTGCCACCAGCCGGAGGACAGGGGGGAGCACTGAAGCTTTCTTT. Translating gives CATSRRTGGSTEAFF. The chain uses TRBV15 and TRBJ1-1; 10 bases are a match to TRBD1. Germline CDR1 reads LNHNV; CDR2 reads YYDKDF (reference sequence). The CDR3 loop spans 15 amino acids. V shed 5 bases, J shed 4 bases, and the junction held 7 bases outside the gene matches.

This clone was seen a few times. This CDR3 is CAWSGGGRVVETQYF. In DNA, the CDR3 is TGTGCCTGGAGTGGAGGCGGCAGGGTGGTCGAGACCCAGTACTTC. This chain connects TRBV30 to TRBJ2-5; D possibly corresponds to TRBD1 (5 bases). This CDR3 is 15 amino acids long. Germline V gene data show CDR1 as GTSNPN and CDR2 as SVGIG (reference sequence). Trimming pared 1 base from V and 5 bases from J, leaving 17 bases between. Filled out from reference TRBV30 and TRBJ2-5, the complete variable domain reads SQTIHQWPATLVQPVGSPLSLECTVEGTSNPNLYWYRQAAGRGLQLLFYSVGIGQISSEVPQNLSASRPQDRQFILSSKKLLLSDSGFYLCAWSGGGRVVETQYFGPGTRLLVL.

This clone has a handful of counts. The chain combines TRBV5-1 with TRBJ1-6, with unresolved D. There are 13 residues in the CDR3. Germline-derived CDR1 and CDR2 are SGHRS and YFSETQ. V lost 4 bases to trimming and J lost 10 bases, with 12 bases between them. The CDR3, as DNA: TGCGCCAGCAGCGCCTCTGAAGGATCACCCCTCCACTTT. Translated, it gives CASSASEGSPLHF. The full variable domain, completed using reference TRBV5-1 and TRBJ1-6, is KAGVTQTPRYLIKTRGQQVTLSCSPISGHRSVSWYQQTPGQGLQFLFEYFSETQRNKGNFPGRFSGRQFSNSRSEMNVSTLELGDSALYLCASSASEGSPLHFGNGTRLTVT.

V is TRBV7-2 and J is TRBJ1-2; a possible D gene is TRBD1 (5 bases). This CDR3 is 14 amino acids long. The germline V gene encodes CDR1 SGHTA and CDR2 FQGNSA. Deletions cut 5 bases from V and 4 bases from J, with 14 bases between. The DNA for the CDR3 is TGTGCCAGCAGCCCCTCCCAGGGCGGCTATGGCTACACCTTC. Amino acids: CASSPSQGGYGYTF.

This clone has more than one count but fewer than ten. The chain combines TRBV7-9 with TRBJ1-2, with a tentative D call TRBD1 (5 bases). Trimming took off 5 bases at V and 4 bases at J, with 20 bases between the two ends. The CDR3 loop spans 16 amino acids. Germline V gene data show CDR1 as SEHNR and CDR2 as FQNEAQ (reference sequence). The CDR3 protein is CASSPAVVVRVYGYTF. The DNA for the CDR3 is TGTGCCAGCAGCCCCGCCGTTGTAGTCAGGGTCTATGGCTACACCTTC.

V usage is TRBV7-2 and J usage is TRBJ1-5, with 7 bases lining up with TRBD1. The CDR3 covers 16 residues. V was pared by 0 bases and J by 2 bases, with 4 bases of the junction left unmatched. Looked up from germline, CDR1 is SGHTA and CDR2 is FQGNSA. The CDR3 sequence is CASSLAVGQGNQPQHF. CDR3 coding DNA: TGTGCCAGCAGCTTAGCGGTCGGACAGGGCAATCAGCCCCAGCATTTT.

This clone occurred a few times. This chain connects TRBV9 to TRBJ1-3, with D possibly being TRBD1 (6 bases). CDR1 is SGDLS and CDR2 is YYNGEE in the germline V gene. Between the trimmed V and J ends, which lost 4 bases and 2 bases, there was a span of 10 bases. The CDR3 has 14 amino acids. CDR3 nucleotides: TGTGCCAGCAGCCCCAGGGGTCCTGGAAACACCATATATTTT. Its protein product is CASSPRGPGNTIYF.

This sequence joins TRBV18 and TRBJ2-3; D uncertain. Germline V gene lookup returns CDR1 KGHSH and CDR2 LQKENI. V shed 3 bases and J shed 6 bases, with 10 bases lying between them. This CDR3 is built from 13 residues. Here the CDR3 DNA reads TGTGCCAGCTCACCTCGAGATGCGGATACGCAGTATTTT. It codes for CASSPRDADTQYF.

J is TRBJ2-7 and V is TRBV28; TRBD1 matches at 8 bases. CDR1 MDHEN and CDR2 SYDVKM come from the germline V gene. V trimming: 6 bases; J trimming: 6 bases; junction bases outside the gene matches: 7. The CDR3 spans 13 residues. The CDR3 DNA is TGTGCCAGCAGAGGGACAGGATTGGGCGAGCAGTACTTC. Protein product: CASRGTGLGEQYF.

This chain connects TRBV6-5 to TRBJ2-1; D uncertain. The CDR3 contains 13 residues. Between the trimmed V and J ends, which lost 5 bases and 6 bases, there was a span of 11 bases. The germline V gene has CDR1 MNHEY and CDR2 SVGAGI. The CDR3 protein is CASSPSVFNEQFF. For the CDR3, the DNA is TGTGCCAGCAGTCCTTCCGTTTTCAATGAGCAGTTCTTC.

This clone showed up just a few times. The rearrangement joins TRBV5-1 to TRBJ2-3, with D tentatively TRBD1 (5 bases). The CDR3 is 14 residues long. Germline V lookup: CDR1 SGHRS, CDR2 YFSETQ. V lost 3 bases and J lost 4, with 12 bases in between. CDR3 DNA: TGCGCCAGCAGCTCCAGGGCTGGGGCAGATACGCAGTATTTT. Translation gives CASSSRAGADTQYF.